This TCR beta chain was sequenced in a study of spatial heterogeneity in lung cancer. Ten or more counts support this clonotype. Time point meaning: sample taken at primary tumor resection. CDR3 length equals 14 residues. V lost 0 bases to trimming and J lost 4 bases, with 9 bases between them. The germline CDR1 and CDR2 sequences are LGHDT and YNNKEL (reference sequence). TCRdb passed the 5' RACE reads through MiXCR, listing each CDR3 protein once. This sample has roughly 20,000 distinct CDR3 sequences; roughly 4.2% occur once, and the top ten carry 6.5% to 9%. This TCR derives from a male donor with early-stage non-small cell lung cancer. This chain links TRBV3-1 with TRBJ2-5; tentatively, D is TRBD1 or TRBD2 (5 bases each). Material: PBMCs, obtained at surgery. The CDR3 sequence: CASSQDTRGETQYF. CDR3 nucleotides: TGTGCCAGCAGCCAAGATACGAGGGGAGAGACCCAGTACTTC.